The rows below give T cell receptor beta chains drawn from one sample of a study of preoperative IRX-2 immunotherapy in early breast cancer. The data were produced by immunoSEQ multiplex PCR, yet TCRdb's version contains in-frame clones alone and is incomplete. The sample carries 75,000 to 100,000 clones, roughly 88% recorded once. The sample was tumor tissue, taken after IRX-2 immunotherapy. These receptor sequences come from a human donor with breast cancer. CDR3s leave out the opening cysteine and the closing phenylalanine or tryptophan. Fields, in order: V gene, J gene, CDR3 protein.

V gene: TRBV23-1; J gene: TRBJ1-1; CDR3 protein: ASSKGENTEAF
V gene: TRBV6-8; J gene: TRBJ2-3; CDR3 protein: ASGRTGFTDTQY
V gene: TRBV10-3; J gene: TRBJ1-5; CDR3 protein: AISERVHPEQPQH
V gene: TRBV6-8; J gene: TRBJ2-7; CDR3 protein: ASRSLNTRGVSYEQY
V gene: TRBV19; J gene: TRBJ1-1; CDR3 protein: ASSMSRTEAF
V gene: TRBV6-8; J gene: TRBJ2-2; CDR3 protein: ASSAGLINTGELF
V gene: TRBV19; J gene: TRBJ2-2; CDR3 protein: ASSWGDRDTGELF
V gene: TRBV19; J gene: TRBJ1-5; CDR3 protein: ASSMSQVHQPQH
V gene: TRBV5-1; J gene: TRBJ1-4; CDR3 protein: ASSWGDRGNEKLF
V gene: TRBV11-3; J gene: TRBJ2-1; CDR3 protein: ASSPTPQGRIQGYNEQF
V gene: TRBV6-8; J gene: TRBJ1-5; CDR3 protein: ASRDSYYQPQH
V gene: TRBV29-1; J gene: TRBJ1-3; CDR3 protein: SATAHSGNTIY
V gene: TRBV19; J gene: TRBJ1-2; CDR3 protein: ASSPEAQRDYGYT
V gene: TRBV18; J gene: TRBJ1-1; CDR3 protein: ASSHENEWGTEAF
V gene: TRBV7-6; J gene: TRBJ2-1; CDR3 protein: ASSQATGNNEQF
V gene: TRBV6-8; J gene: TRBJ2-7; CDR3 protein: ASSVFGQGTREQY
V gene: TRBV2; J gene: TRBJ2-7; CDR3 protein: ASSLRQGPYEQY
V gene: TRBV18; J gene: TRBJ1-5; CDR3 protein: ASSPRGDSNQPQH
V gene: TRBV7-6; J gene: TRBJ1-6; CDR3 protein: ASSAQSQGLNSPLH
V gene: TRBV10-2; J gene: TRBJ1-1; CDR3 protein: ASSEWGASTEAF
V gene: TRBV27; J gene: TRBJ1-4; CDR3 protein: ATSGTGYPEKLF
V gene: TRBV5-1; J gene: TRBJ1-3; CDR3 protein: ASSFGAAGNTIY
V gene: TRBV6-8; J gene: TRBJ2-1; CDR3 protein: ASRTGTVGVNEQF
V gene: TRBV11-3; J gene: TRBJ1-2; CDR3 protein: ASSPTGSLSYGYT
V gene: TRBV6-8; J gene: TRBJ1-2; CDR3 protein: AINGQGANNYGYT
V gene: TRBV19; J gene: TRBJ2-7; CDR3 protein: ASSIGGSSYEQY
V gene: TRBV19; J gene: TRBJ2-7; CDR3 protein: ASSLGTGNLREQY
V gene: TRBV28; J gene: TRBJ2-3; CDR3 protein: ASSRAGTTDTQY
V gene: TRBV5-1; J gene: TRBJ2-7; CDR3 protein: ASRKGLAGNLAYEQY
V gene: TRBV29-1; J gene: TRBJ1-5; CDR3 protein: SVTGGGNQPQH
V gene: TRBV19; J gene: TRBJ1-4; CDR3 protein: ASSKGRFKAANEKLF
V gene: TRBV11-3; J gene: TRBJ1-3; CDR3 protein: ASSLQGAAGNTIY
V gene: TRBV6-8; J gene: TRBJ1-2; CDR3 protein: ASSYLTGGSYGYT
V gene: TRBV6-8; J gene: TRBJ2-7; CDR3 protein: ASSVWGAYEQY
V gene: TRBV19; J gene: TRBJ2-7; CDR3 protein: ASSIPRTRGTYEQY
V gene: TRBV5-1; J gene: TRBJ1-1; CDR3 protein: ASSSGTGVFGAF
V gene: TRBV30; J gene: TRBJ1-1; CDR3 protein: AGVSGKTMNTEAF
V gene: TRBV12-5; J gene: TRBJ2-3; CDR3 protein: ASGLVLDTQY
V gene: TRBV28; J gene: TRBJ2-7; CDR3 protein: ASRNGGTQSYEQY
V gene: TRBV12-5; J gene: TRBJ1-2; CDR3 protein: ASVPRGLEGYT
V gene: TRBV29-1; J gene: TRBJ2-7; CDR3 protein: SVAEGTYEQY
V gene: TRBV7-1; J gene: TRBJ2-1; CDR3 protein: ASSLGYGDEQF
V gene: TRBV14; J gene: TRBJ2-5; CDR3 protein: ASSQDLAGGLTQY